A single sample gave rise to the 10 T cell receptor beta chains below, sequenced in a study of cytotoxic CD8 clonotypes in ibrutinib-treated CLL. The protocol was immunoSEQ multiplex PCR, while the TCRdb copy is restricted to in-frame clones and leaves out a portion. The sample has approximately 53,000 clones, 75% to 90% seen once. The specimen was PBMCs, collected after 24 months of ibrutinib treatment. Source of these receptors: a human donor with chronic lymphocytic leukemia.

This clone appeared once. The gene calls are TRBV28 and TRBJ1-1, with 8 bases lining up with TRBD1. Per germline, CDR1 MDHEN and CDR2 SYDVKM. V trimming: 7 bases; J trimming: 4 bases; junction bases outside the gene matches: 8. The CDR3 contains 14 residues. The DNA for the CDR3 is TGTGCCAGCACCCCGGGACAGGCGAGCACTGAAGCTTTCTTT. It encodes CASTPGQASTEAFF. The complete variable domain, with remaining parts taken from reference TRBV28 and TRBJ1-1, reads DVKVTQSSRYLVKRTGEKVFLECVQDMDHENMFWYRQDPGLGLRLIYFSYDVKMKEKGDIPEGYSVSREKKERFSLILESASTNQTSMYLCASTPGQASTEAFFGQGTRLTVV.

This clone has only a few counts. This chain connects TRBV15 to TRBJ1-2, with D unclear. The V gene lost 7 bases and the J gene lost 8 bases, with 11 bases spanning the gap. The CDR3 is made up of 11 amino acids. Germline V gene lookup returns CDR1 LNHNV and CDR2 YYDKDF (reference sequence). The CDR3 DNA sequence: TGTGCCACCACCACGGGAAACGGCTACACCTTC. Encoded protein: CATTTGNGYTF.

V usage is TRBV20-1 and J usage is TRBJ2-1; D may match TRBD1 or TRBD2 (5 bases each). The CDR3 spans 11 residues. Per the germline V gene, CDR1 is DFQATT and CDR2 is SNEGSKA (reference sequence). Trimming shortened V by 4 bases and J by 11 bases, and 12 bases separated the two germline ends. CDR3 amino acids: CSAKSGTKQFF. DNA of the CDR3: TGCAGTGCTAAGTCCGGGACCAAGCAGTTCTTC.

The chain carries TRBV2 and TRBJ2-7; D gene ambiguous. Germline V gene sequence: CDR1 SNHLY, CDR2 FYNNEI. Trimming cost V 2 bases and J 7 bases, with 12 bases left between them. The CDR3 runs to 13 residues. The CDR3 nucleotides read TGTGCCAGCAGTGAAACCTCATCCGGGGAGCAGTACTTC. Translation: CASSETSSGEQYF.

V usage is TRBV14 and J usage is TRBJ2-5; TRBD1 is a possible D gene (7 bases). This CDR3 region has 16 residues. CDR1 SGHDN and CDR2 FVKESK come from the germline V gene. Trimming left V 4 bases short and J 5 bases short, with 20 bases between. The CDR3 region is CASSLRSPGGGETQYF. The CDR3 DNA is TGTGCCAGCAGCCTCCGAAGTCCAGGGGGAGGTGAGACCCAGTACTTC.

For the CDR3, the DNA is TGCGCCAGCAGCGGCGGCCCCGACGGACTCTCCTACGAGCAGTACTTC. Encoded protein: CASSGGPDGLSYEQYF. The chain links TRBV5-1 to TRBJ2-7; TRBD2 is a possible D gene (5 bases). Germline CDR1 SGHRS, CDR2 YFSETQ. Trimming pared 4 bases from V and 0 bases from J, leaving 17 bases between. This CDR3 region has 16 residues.

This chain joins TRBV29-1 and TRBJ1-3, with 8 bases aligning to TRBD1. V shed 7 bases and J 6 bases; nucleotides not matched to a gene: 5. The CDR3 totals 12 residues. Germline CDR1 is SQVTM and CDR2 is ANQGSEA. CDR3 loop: CSARTGTNTIYF. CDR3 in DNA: TGCAGCGCAAGGACAGGGACAAACACCATATATTTT. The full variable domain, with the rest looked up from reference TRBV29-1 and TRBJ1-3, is SAVISQKPSRDICQRGTSLTIQCQVDSQVTMMFWYRQQPGQSLTLIATANQGSEATYESGFVIDKFPISRPNLTFSTLTVSNMSPEDSSIYLCSARTGTNTIYFGEGSWLTVV.

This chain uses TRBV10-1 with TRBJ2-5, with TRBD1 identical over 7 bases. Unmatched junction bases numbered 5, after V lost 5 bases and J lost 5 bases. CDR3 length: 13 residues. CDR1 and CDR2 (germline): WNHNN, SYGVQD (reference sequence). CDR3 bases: TGCGCCAGCAGTCCGACAGGGACCGAGACCCAGTACTTC. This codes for CASSPTGTETQYF.

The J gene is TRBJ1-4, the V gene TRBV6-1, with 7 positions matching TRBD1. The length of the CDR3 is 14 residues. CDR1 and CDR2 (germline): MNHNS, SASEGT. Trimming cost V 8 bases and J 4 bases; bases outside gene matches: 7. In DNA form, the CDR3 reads TGTGCCAGCTGGGGGACAGTTATTAATGAAAAACTGTTTTTT. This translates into CASWGTVINEKLFF.

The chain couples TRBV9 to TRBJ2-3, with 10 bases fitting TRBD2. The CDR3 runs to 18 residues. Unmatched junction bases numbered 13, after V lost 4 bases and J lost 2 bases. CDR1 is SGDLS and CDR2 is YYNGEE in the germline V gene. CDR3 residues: CASSPQSSGRLHTDTQYF. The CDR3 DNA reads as TGTGCCAGCAGCCCCCAGAGTAGCGGGAGGCTCCACACAGATACGCAGTATTTT.